This T cell receptor (beta chain) was documented in a study of T cells in Graves' hyperthyroidism and ophthalmopathy. Details on this clonotype: Its antigen is currently unknown.

The study excluded patients with uncontrolled infection, other autoimmune disease, pregnancy or lactation. Thyroid ultrasound, orbital computed tomography, clinical symptoms, and serum thyroxine and TRAb underpinned diagnoses. From RNA transcripts, TCR beta CDR3 regions were amplified. First-round RT-PCR with HTBI primers amplified the TCR CDR3 region. TCRdb re-called the multiplex PCR reads with MiXCR, one entry per CDR3 protein. Of 480,000 or so distinct CDR3 sequences in the sample, around 50% are singletons; the top ten hold 44%. Study observations and caveats: A 13 V-J signature model discriminated ophthalmopathy versus stable hyperthyroidism. Blood shared most expanded thyroid clonotypes above 0.001.

Sample: peripheral blood or thyroid tissue (not recorded which). The origin of this receptor is an adult woman with Graves' disease, either hyperthyroidism or ophthalmopathy (not recorded which).

Here the CDR3 reads CASRNRGWGDSGANVLTF. As DNA, the CDR3 is TGTGCCAGCAGAAACAGGGGCTGGGGGGATTCTGGGGCCAACGTCCTGACTTTC. The chain uses TRBV6-5 and TRBJ2-6; D perhaps matches TRBD1 (7 bases). The length of the CDR3 is 18 residues. V was cut by 6 bases and J by 1 base, with 19 bases left in between. CDR1 is MNHEY, CDR2 SVGAGI, per germline.